Below are 27 T cell receptor beta chains sequenced from a single sample in a study of blood T cell repertoires in COVID-19. Some clones are missing from TCRdb's copy, which holds only in-frame ones; the method was immunoSEQ multiplex PCR. The table has about 230,000 clones, approximately 90% seen once; the top ten hold roughly a sixth. The sample taken for sequencing was PBMCs or T cells enriched from blood (not recorded which). These receptors originate from a man aged 18 to 29 who had recovered from COVID-19.

DNA of the CDR3: TGTGCCAGCAGCGAACGGACTAGCGGACTCTCCTACAATGAGCAGTTCTTC. It translates to CASSERTSGLSYNEQFF. The gene calls are TRBV7-8 and TRBJ2-1, with 10 bases that match TRBD2. Losses at the gene ends were 5 bases for V and 0 bases for J; bases not matched to a gene: 7. This CDR3 has 17 amino acids. Germline V lookup: CDR1 SGHVS, CDR2 FQNEAQ.

This clone was counted between two and nine times. The rearrangement uses TRBV10-3 and TRBJ2-5, with D maybe TRBD1 (6 bases). Trimming removed 0 bases from V and 4 bases from J, with 9 bases in between. The length of the CDR3 is 14 residues. The germline V gene encodes CDR1 ENHRY and CDR2 SYGVKD. CDR3 nucleotide sequence: TGTGCCATCAGTGAGTCAAGAGGGGGAGAGACCCAGTACTTC. Residues: CAISESRGGETQYF.

This clone has a single count. J is TRBJ2-7 and V is TRBV27; a weak D match, TRBD2 (6 bases). Trimming took 3 bases from V and 6 from J, leaving 15 bases between them. Germline CDR1 is MNHEY and CDR2 is SMNVEV (reference sequence). The CDR3 is made up of 14 amino acids. This CDR3 is CASSLTGVSGEQYF. The CDR3 DNA follows: TGTGCCAGCAGTTTGACGGGGGTATCGGGCGAGCAGTACTTC.

This clone was seen a handful of times. The gene calls are TRBV20-1 and TRBJ2-7; TRBD1 agrees at 7 bases. Per germline, CDR1 DFQATT and CDR2 SNEGSKA (reference sequence). The V and J ends lost 5 bases and 7 bases, in that order; junction bases with no gene match: 2. The length of the CDR3 is 10 residues. CDR3 loop: CSAGDREQYF. For the CDR3, the DNA is TGCAGTGCTGGGGACAGAGAGCAGTACTTC.

This chain connects TRBV6-5 to TRBJ2-7, with D possibly being TRBD2 (5 bases). V was shortened by 4 bases and J by 6 bases, with 13 bases between the two germline ends. The CDR3 runs to 13 residues. Germline values: CDR1 MNHEY, CDR2 SVGAGI. The DNA for the CDR3 is TGTGCCAGCAGTTTATTGGCAGAGGGCGAGCAGTACTTC. This gives the protein CASSLLAEGEQYF.

The V gene is TRBV6-2 or TRBV6-3, the J gene TRBJ2-5, with 10 bases matching TRBD1. The CDR3 totals 14 residues. Losses at the gene ends were 2 bases for V and 7 bases for J; bases not matched to a gene: 4. Germline V gene sequence: CDR1 MNHEY, CDR2 SVGEGT. This CDR3 is CASSYADRGGTQYF. The CDR3 DNA sequence: TGTGCCAGCAGTTACGCGGACAGGGGGGGGACCCAGTACTTC.

This sequence joins TRBV2 and TRBJ2-5, with 7 bases lining up with TRBD1. The germline gives CDR1 SNHLY, CDR2 FYNNEI. This CDR3 spans 13 amino acids. J lost 2 bases, V lost 6 bases, and 3 bases had no gene match. CDR3 in DNA: TGTGCCAGCAGCCGGGACAGTCAAGAGACCCAGTACTTC. Its protein is CASSRDSQETQYF.

V and J are TRBV6-6 and TRBJ1-2; 8 bases are a match to TRBD1. With V trimmed by 4 bases and J by 9 bases, 7 bases remained unmatched. The length of the CDR3 is 13 residues. CDR1 is MNHNY and CDR2 is SVGAGI in the germline V gene (reference sequence). Here the CDR3 reads CASSLRDRISYTF. Written as DNA, the CDR3 is TGTGCCAGCAGTTTGAGGGACAGGATCAGCTACACCTTC.

The V call is TRBV2, the J call TRBJ1-2, with a weak D call TRBD1 (6 bases). Germline values: CDR1 SNHLY, CDR2 FYNNEI. The CDR3 covers 13 residues. V dropped 8 bases and J dropped 6 bases, with 16 bases sitting between them. The CDR3 DNA reads TGTGCCAGCGGGGGCAGGGAATATAATGGCTACACCTTC. Its protein is CASGGREYNGYTF.

The V call is TRBV30, the J call TRBJ2-3; 8 bases are shared with TRBD1. The CDR3 has 13 residues. CDR1 and CDR2 from the germline V gene are GTSNPN and SVGIG (reference sequence). The junction had 2 bases not matched to a gene; V was cut back by 5 bases and J by 1 base. The CDR3 DNA sequence: TGTGCCTGGGACAGGGGTGGCACAGATACGCAGTATTTT. It is translated as CAWDRGGTDTQYF.

The chain uses TRBV5-1 and TRBJ2-7; the match to TRBD1 covers 7 bases. Germline V gene sequence: CDR1 SGHRS, CDR2 YFSETQ. V gave up 5 bases and J gave up 6 bases; unmatched junction bases: 8. This CDR3 region has 13 residues. This chain's CDR3 is CASSWATGPEQYF. In nucleotides, the CDR3 is TGCGCCAGCAGTTGGGCGACAGGGCCCGAGCAGTACTTC.

The rearrangement uses TRBV27 and TRBJ2-2; a possible D gene is TRBD2 (5 bases). CDR1 and CDR2 from the germline V gene are MNHEY and SMNVEV (reference sequence). Trimming took 5 bases from V and 4 from J, leaving 20 bases between them. The length of the CDR3 is 17 residues. The CDR3 nucleotides read TGTGCCAGCAGTCCCCGTCAGCTAGCTTCTTTCACCGGGGAGCTGTTTTTT. Translated, it gives CASSPRQLASFTGELFF.

This clone was detected only once. The rearrangement links TRBV7-9 to TRBJ2-1; 8 bases map to TRBD2. The germline gives CDR1 SEHNR, CDR2 FQNEAQ (reference sequence). The ends lost 5 bases at V and 10 bases at J; junction bases unmatched: 19. This CDR3 contains 17 residues. This CDR3 reads CASSIVLTSATWGEQFF. The CDR3 coding sequence is TGTGCCAGCAGCATCGTCCTGACTAGCGCAACCTGGGGGGAGCAGTTCTTC. The full variable domain, completed using reference TRBV7-9 and TRBJ2-1, is DTGVSQNPRHKITKRGQNVTFRCDPISEHNRLYWYRQTLGQGPEFLTYFQNEAQLEKSRLLSDRFSAERPKGSFSTLEIQRTEQGDSAMYLCASSIVLTSATWGEQFFGPGTRLTVL.

The J gene is TRBJ1-3, the V gene TRBV5-6, with 7 bases matching TRBD1. The germline V gene encodes CDR1 SGHDT and CDR2 YYEEEE. The CDR3 sequence is 14 residues long. Losses at the gene ends were 5 bases for V and 2 bases for J; bases not matched to a gene: 4. The CDR3 DNA reads TGTGCCAGCAGTACGACAGGGACTGGAAACACCATATATTTT. It yields the protein CASSTTGTGNTIYF.

The chain has TRBV19 and TRBJ1-1; TRBD1 might be the D (5 bases). The CDR3 runs to 14 residues. Germline V lookup: CDR1 LNHDA, CDR2 SQIVND (reference sequence). The germline V and J ends were trimmed by 3 bases and 0 bases, with 8 bases remaining between them. The CDR3 nucleotides read TGTGCCAGTAGTATTTGGGGCCTGAACACTGAAGCTTTCTTT. It encodes CASSIWGLNTEAFF.

The chain links TRBV7-6 to TRBJ1-2, with D possibly matching TRBD1 (5 bases). This CDR3 contains 13 residues. CDR1 is SGHVS, CDR2 FNYEAQ, per germline. V was pared by 5 bases and J by 3 bases, with 10 bases between. CDR3 DNA: TGTGCCAGCAGCGAAGGGGTACACTATGGCTACACCTTC. It translates to CASSEGVHYGYTF.

The chain recombines TRBV2 with TRBJ2-7; D may be TRBD2 (6 bases). Germline assignment: CDR1 SNHLY and CDR2 FYNNEI. The ends were cut back, 6 bases at V and 0 bases at J, with 15 bases in the middle. This CDR3 is built from 15 residues. CDR3 coding DNA: TGTGCCAGCAGGCCTCTCCGGGACTTCTCCTACGAGCAGTACTTC. It codes for CASRPLRDFSYEQYF.

As regards this clone: Its ends do not fully match the called genes, so a read error is possible. The J gene is TRBJ2-3, the V gene TRBV7-7; maybe TRBD2 (5 bases). This CDR3 region has 15 residues. The germline V gene encodes CDR1 SSHAT and CDR2 FNYEAQ (reference sequence). CDR3 sequence: CASSLGSGSTDTQYF. For the CDR3, the DNA is TGTGCTAGCAGCTTAGGCAGCGGTAGCACAGATACGCAGTATTTT.

The table lists this clone with many counts. CDR3 sequence reads: CASSLLTSGNTGELFF. The CDR3 bases are TGTGCCAGCAGTTTATTGACTAGCGGGAACACCGGGGAGCTGTTTTTT. The chain uses TRBV28 and TRBJ2-2, with 9 bases matching TRBD2. Germline CDR1 MDHEN, CDR2 SYDVKM. V trimming: 1 base; J trimming: 1 base; junction bases outside the gene matches: 1. This CDR3 is built from 16 residues.

The chain recombines TRBV24-1 with TRBJ2-3, with 8 bases lining up with TRBD2. Germline V gene data show CDR1 as KGHDR and CDR2 as SFDVKD. V lost 5 bases to trimming and J lost 5 bases; unmatched junction nucleotides: 11. The CDR3 runs 16 residues. CDR3 region: CATSALGGGTGDTQYF. Here the CDR3 DNA reads TGTGCCACCAGTGCCCTCGGGGGGGGCACCGGAGATACGCAGTATTTT.

In its sample, this clone was seen once. The chain links TRBV4-1 to TRBJ1-2; weak D call: TRBD1 (6 bases). V shed 1 base and J shed 7 bases, with 13 bases lying between them. The CDR3 sequence is 14 residues long. Germline lookup yields CDR1 MGHRA and CDR2 YSYEKL. CDR3 region: CASSQGGQSSGYTF. In DNA form, the CDR3 reads TGCGCCAGCAGCCAAGGGGGGCAATCTAGTGGCTACACCTTC.

Only one count was recorded for this clone. V and J are TRBV10-3 and TRBJ2-7; TRBD2 aligns across 8 bases. The CDR3 totals 15 residues. CDR1 is ENHRY and CDR2 is SYGVKD in the germline V gene. V dropped 6 bases and J dropped 0; count of bases not matched to a gene: 7. CDR3 DNA sequence: TGTGCCATCAGAACTAGCGGACCAAGCTCCTACGAGCAGTACTTC. Its translation is CAIRTSGPSSYEQYF.

The genes are TRBV11-3 and TRBJ2-6, with a weak D call TRBD2 (5 bases). Per the germline V gene, CDR1 is SGHNT and CDR2 is YENEEA. The CDR3 contains 16 residues. With 3 bases removed from V and 0 bases from J, the gap between germline ends came to 9 bases. The CDR3 DNA follows: TGTGCCAGCAGCTTGGGAGAGAGCTCTGGGGCCAACGTCCTGACTTTC. Its protein is CASSLGESSGANVLTF.

The V call is TRBV7-9, the J call TRBJ1-6; 9 nucleotides align to TRBD1. The CDR3 runs to 15 residues. Trimming removed 5 bases from V and 9 bases from J; junction bases left unmatched: 8. CDR1 SEHNR and CDR2 FQNEAQ come from the germline V gene (reference sequence). DNA for the CDR3: TGTGCCAGCAGCGGACGGACAGGGGTCGCTTCACCCCTCCACTTT. It codes for CASSGRTGVASPLHF.

The CDR3 region is CASSTLRESGGVQFF. CDR3 nucleotides: TGTGCCAGTAGTACCCTTCGGGAGTCGGGCGGAGTGCAGTTCTTC. The chain uses TRBV19 and TRBJ2-1, with a tentative D call TRBD2 (6 bases). Germline CDR1 LNHDA, CDR2 SQIVND (reference sequence). V lost 4 bases to trimming and J lost 12 bases, with 22 bases between them. This CDR3 contains 15 residues.

The V and J genes are TRBV10-3 and TRBJ2-3; 7 bases fit TRBD2. V lost 6 bases to trimming and J lost 5 bases; unmatched junction nucleotides: 17. Germline CDR1 ENHRY, CDR2 SYGVKD. This CDR3 comprises 17 residues. CDR3 residues: CAISYDSSSGRGDTQYF. The DNA of the CDR3 is TGTGCCATCAGCTATGACTCGTCCTCAGGGAGGGGAGATACGCAGTATTTT.

For the CDR3, the DNA is TGTGCCAGCAGAAGCCTCAACACTGAAGCTTTCTTT. The encoded protein is CASRSLNTEAFF. The V call is TRBV12-3 or TRBV12-4, the J call TRBJ1-1; D not resolved. The CDR3 runs to 12 residues. Trimming shortened V by 6 bases and J by 2 bases, and 7 bases separated the two germline ends.